This T cell receptor (beta chain) was obtained from a study of glioma-infiltrating T cells after dendritic cell vaccination. Study-level information: Between about 2002 and 2012, patients got autologous tumor lysate-pulsed dendritic cell vaccines. The vaccine used monocyte-derived dendritic cells pulsed overnight with autologous tumor lysate.

V shed 4 bases and J 8 bases; nucleotides not matched to a gene: 7. There are 13 residues in the CDR3. Per germline, CDR1 MNHEY and CDR2 SMNVEV (reference sequence). Amplification used 60 V beta primers and 13 J beta primers. Using immunoSEQ multiplex PCR, the repertoire was profiled, and TCRdb retains in-frame clones only, with some absent. The sample records 55,000 to 70,000 clones, 82% being singletons. PBMC were collected before vaccination, two weeks after the third vaccination, and at progression. The chain employs TRBV27 and TRBJ1-2; 7 bases match TRBD1. The TCR originated in a human donor with glioblastoma. The specimen was blood, collected before dendritic cell vaccination. CDR3 loop: CASSYDRAGGYTF. CDR3 bases: TGTGCCAGCAGTTACGACAGGGCGGGAGGCTACACCTTC.